This T cell receptor beta chain appears in the sequencing data of a study of regulatory T cells in long-lasting Graves disease. On the study more broadly: Under 3 months of antithyroid drugs had been taken by newly diagnosed Graves' patients.

This clonotype was recorded at least ten times. The time point here: newly diagnosed GD, antithyroid drugs for less than 3 months. There was RNA extracted from PBMCs, and the TCR library was made from it. The V gene lost 2 bases and the J gene lost 0 bases, with 11 bases spanning the gap. Germline CDR1 is MDHEN and CDR2 is SYDVKM. This CDR3 contains 15 residues. In building TCR beta libraries, iRepertoire HTBI primers were used together with Arm-PCR of CDR3 regions. TCRdb analysed the multiplex PCR reads with MiXCR anew, one entry per CDR3 protein. The sample yields about 560,000 distinct CDR3 sequences, 15% to 20% seen once. The same specimen was also included in a second study, on T cells in Graves' hyperthyroidism and ophthalmopathy. That work adds: During a first-round RT-PCR of the TCR CDR3, the HTBI primer set was used.

The sequence was collected from a man between 18 and 35 years old with Graves disease. The material sequenced was peripheral blood mononuclear cells (PBMCs), taken at new diagnosis, from a patient treated with antithyroid drugs. The chain employs TRBV28 and TRBJ2-7; D not resolved. The CDR3 here is CASSLRGPLSYEQYF. CDR3 DNA: TGTGCCAGCAGTTTACGTGGACCTCTCTCCTACGAGCAGTACTTC.